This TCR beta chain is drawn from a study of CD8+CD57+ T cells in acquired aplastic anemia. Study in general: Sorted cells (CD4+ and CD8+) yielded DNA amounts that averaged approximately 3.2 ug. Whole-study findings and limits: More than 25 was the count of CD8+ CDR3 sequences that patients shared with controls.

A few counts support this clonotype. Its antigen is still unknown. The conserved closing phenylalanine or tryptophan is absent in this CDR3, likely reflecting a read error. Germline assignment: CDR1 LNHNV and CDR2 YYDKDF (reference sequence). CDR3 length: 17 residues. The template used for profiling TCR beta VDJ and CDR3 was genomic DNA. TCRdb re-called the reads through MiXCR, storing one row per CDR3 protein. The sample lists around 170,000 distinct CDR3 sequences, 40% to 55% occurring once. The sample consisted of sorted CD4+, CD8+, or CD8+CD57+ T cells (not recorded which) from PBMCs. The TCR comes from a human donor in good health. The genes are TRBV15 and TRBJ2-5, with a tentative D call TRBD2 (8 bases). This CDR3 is CATSSPTGTRGQGTQYL. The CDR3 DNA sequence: TGTGCCACCAGCAGCCCGACCGGGACTAGGGGGCAAGGGACCCAGTACTTG.